A single sample is the source of the 16 T cell receptor beta chains below, sequenced in a study of shared clonotypes between healthy human individuals. Measured with immunoSEQ multiplex PCR; TCRdb has only the in-frame clones, and not every one. The sample holds about 2 million clones; about 95% are singletons and the top ten take 1.2%. Naive CD8 populations comprised CD45RO-negative cells positively selected for CCR7, excluding terminally differentiated effector memory CD45RA+ cells. The sequenced sample was naive CD8+ T cells sorted from blood. These receptors came from a man aged 18 to 35 in good health.

The rearrangement joins TRBV2 to TRBJ2-5; D remains unclear. Germline V gene lookup returns CDR1 SNHLY and CDR2 FYNNEI. The CDR3 consists of 15 residues. Trimming cost V 4 bases and J 1 base, with 13 bases left between them. This CDR3 is CASSVTTVPQETQYF. CDR3 nucleotides: TGTGCCAGCAGTGTAACGACTGTGCCCCAAGAGACCCAGTACTTC.

V usage is TRBV9 and J usage is TRBJ2-2; no reliable D call. Germline V gene lookup returns CDR1 SGDLS and CDR2 YYNGEE. Trimming removed 0 bases from V and 6 bases from J, with 9 bases in between. The CDR3 length is 14 residues. The CDR3 spells CASSVGVLPGELFF. CDR3 DNA sequence: TGTGCCAGCAGCGTAGGGGTTCTCCCCGGGGAGCTGTTTTTT.

V gene TRBV7-9 combines with J gene TRBJ2-7, with D possibly matching TRBD2 (5 bases). Trimming shortened V by 1 base and J by 4 bases, and 14 bases separated the two germline ends. Germline-derived CDR1 and CDR2 are SEHNR and FQNEAQ (reference sequence). The CDR3 is 15 residues long. The CDR3 nucleotides read TGTGCCAGCAGCTTAGGAGGGCTCAACCCTTACGAGCAGTACTTC. Residues: CASSLGGLNPYEQYF.

The chain carries TRBV13 and TRBJ2-1; TRBD2 matches 8 bases. V dropped 5 bases and J dropped 2; count of bases not matched to a gene: 5. There are 15 residues in the CDR3. From germline, CDR1 is PRHDT and CDR2 FYEKMQ (reference sequence). For the CDR3, the DNA is TGTGCCAGCAGCCCCGGGACTAGTACCTACAATGAGCAGTTCTTC. Translating gives CASSPGTSTYNEQFF.

Concerning this clone itself: At one end, the junction sequence differs from germline, possibly due to a read error. This rearrangement joins TRBV12-5 to TRBJ2-7, with 8 nucleotides matching TRBD1. CDR3 length: 12 residues. Germline assignment: CDR1 LGHNT and CDR2 FRNRAP. The DNA for the CDR3 is TGTGCTGGTGGACAGGGCCCCTACGAGCAGTACTTC. It codes for CAGGQGPYEQYF.

Details on this clone: Other DNA sequences in this sample translate to the same CDR3. J is TRBJ1-5 and V is TRBV5-6; a weak D match, TRBD1 (5 bases). CDR3 length equals 14 residues. The germline V and J ends were trimmed by 2 bases and 1 base, with 7 bases remaining between them. Germline assignment: CDR1 SGHDT and CDR2 YYEEEE. Here the CDR3 reads CASSFGGSNQPQHF. Here the CDR3 DNA reads TGTGCCAGCAGCTTCGGGGGGAGCAATCAGCCCCAGCATTTT.

The V and J genes are TRBV27 and TRBJ2-1; perhaps TRBD1 as D (5 bases). From germline, CDR1 is MNHEY and CDR2 SMNVEV (reference sequence). The CDR3 contains 13 residues. With 7 bases removed from V and 8 bases from J, the gap between germline ends came to 15 bases. CDR3 in amino acids: CASTDSVAYEQFF. CDR3 coding DNA: TGTGCCAGCACCGACAGTGTGGCGTATGAGCAGTTCTTC.

The rearrangement links TRBV2 to TRBJ1-5; a weak D match, TRBD1 (6 bases). Between the trimmed V and J ends, which lost 6 bases and 4 bases, there was a span of 22 bases. Germline CDR1 and CDR2: SNHLY and FYNNEI. CDR3 length: 17 amino acids. Written as DNA, the CDR3 is TGTGCCAGCAGCGACGGGGAGGGGGTTAGTGTTAATCAGCCCCAGCATTTT. Protein sequence: CASSDGEGVSVNQPQHF. The whole variable domain, remainder taken from reference TRBV2 and TRBJ1-5, is EPEVTQTPSHQVTQMGQEVILRCVPISNHLYFYWYRQILGQKVEFLVSFYNNEISEKSEIFDDQFSVERPDGSNFTLKIRSTKLEDSAMYFCASSDGEGVSVNQPQHFGDGTRLSIL.

V and J are TRBV9 and TRBJ2-5, with 9 bases fitting TRBD2. This CDR3 is built from 16 residues. V was pared by 0 bases and J by 4 bases, with 7 bases of the junction left unmatched. Germline V CDR1 and CDR2: SGDLS, YYNGEE. The CDR3 loop reads CASSVAGGGAGETQYF. The CDR3, as DNA: TGTGCCAGCAGCGTAGCTGGCGGGGGGGCCGGAGAGACCCAGTACTTC.

This clone came up once. The chain uses TRBV4-1 and TRBJ2-7, with D perhaps matching TRBD1 or TRBD2 (5 bases each). From germline, CDR1 is MGHRA and CDR2 YSYEKL. V was trimmed by 4 bases and J by 4 bases, leaving 23 bases between them. CDR3 length equals 17 residues. In nucleotides, the CDR3 is TGCGCCAGCAGCCCGCGCCAGGGCAGAGGGAACGGGTACGAGCAGTACTTC. Protein sequence: CASSPRQGRGNGYEQYF.

Details on this clone: Other DNA sequences within the sample encode an identical CDR3. This chain joins TRBV19 and TRBJ1-1; the D is unclear. V was pared by 3 bases and J by 0 bases, with 2 bases between. From germline, CDR1 is LNHDA and CDR2 SQIVND (reference sequence). The CDR3 consists of 12 residues. In DNA, the CDR3 is TGTGCCAGTAGTATCTTGAACACTGAAGCTTTCTTT. The encoded protein is CASSILNTEAFF.

The genes are TRBV10-3 and TRBJ1-1; no firm D call. CDR3 size: 12 residues. The germline CDR1 and CDR2 sequences are ENHRY and SYGVKD. Trimming took off 6 bases at V and 1 base at J, with 6 bases between the two ends. The DNA of the CDR3 is TGTGCCATCAGCGGAAGGAACACTGAAGCTTTCTTT. This gives the protein CAISGRNTEAFF.

The chain carries TRBV5-6 and TRBJ1-1; 7 bases fit TRBD1. The germline gives CDR1 SGHDT, CDR2 YYEEEE. This CDR3 has 12 residues. V lost 4 bases and J lost 6; bases outside the gene matches: 3. The chain's CDR3 is CASSKGGPEAFF. CDR3 sequence (DNA): TGTGCCAGCAGCAAAGGGGGCCCTGAAGCTTTCTTT.

V usage is TRBV5-8 and J usage is TRBJ2-7; 7 positions match TRBD1. Germline-derived CDR1 and CDR2 are SGHTS and YDEGEE. Germline trimming cut 4 bases from V and 5 bases from J; bases unmatched to any gene: 12. The CDR3 contains 15 residues. In DNA, the CDR3 is TGTGCCAGCAGCGTACGACAGGGTGCGGAACACGAGCAGTACTTC. Translation: CASSVRQGAEHEQYF.

This sequence joins TRBV27 and TRBJ2-7; 15 bases agree with TRBD2. This CDR3 contains 18 residues. The V gene end was trimmed by 2 bases and the J gene end by 0 bases; junction bases not matched to a gene: 5. The germline V gene encodes CDR1 MNHEY and CDR2 SMNVEV (reference sequence). The CDR3: CASSLKGLAGGFSYEQYF. DNA of the CDR3: TGTGCCAGCAGTTTAAAGGGACTAGCGGGGGGCTTCTCCTACGAGCAGTACTTC.

This clone was detected only once. V usage is TRBV5-1 and J usage is TRBJ2-7; D ambiguous. V lost 0 bases, J lost 5 bases, and 9 bases lay in between. This CDR3 comprises 13 residues. CDR1 and CDR2 (germline): SGHRS, YFSETQ. CDR3 bases: TGCGCCAGCAGCTTGGTAGGGTCGGACGAGCAGTACTTC. The encoded protein is CASSLVGSDEQYF.